One sample yielded the 9 T cell receptor beta chains listed below, sequenced in a study of blood T cell repertoires in COVID-19. Data came from immunoSEQ multiplex PCR; TCRdb stores just in-frame clones and leaves some out. This sample yields some 100,000 clones, of which around 90% are seen a single time; 5.5% to 8% belongs to the top ten. The sequencing input was peripheral blood. The receptors come from a woman in her sixties with acute or convalescent COVID-19.

V usage is TRBV5-1 and J usage is TRBJ2-1, with TRBD2 matching 8 bases. V gave up 4 bases and J gave up 6 bases; unmatched junction bases: 9. The CDR3 length is 15 residues. The germline V gene has CDR1 SGHRS and CDR2 YFSETQ. CDR3 loop: CASSPPDGGVNEQFF. The CDR3 nucleotides read TGCGCCAGCAGCCCGCCGGACGGGGGGGTCAATGAGCAGTTCTTC.

The chain recombines TRBV5-1 with TRBJ2-5, with a weak D call TRBD1 (6 bases). This CDR3 has 15 residues. Trimming shortened V by 0 bases and J by 1 base, and 10 bases separated the two germline ends. Germline V lookup: CDR1 SGHRS, CDR2 YFSETQ. CDR3 coding DNA: TGCGCCAGCAGCTTGGCCCAGGGGCCCCAAGAGACCCAGTACTTC. Translating it yields CASSLAQGPQETQYF.

This clone has only one observation. The gene calls are TRBV4-1 and TRBJ2-1; possible D gene TRBD2, 5 bases. The CDR3 covers 15 residues. V was cut by 4 bases and J by 7 bases, with 17 bases left in between. Germline V gene data show CDR1 as MGHRA and CDR2 as YSYEKL. CDR3 protein: CASSRSQYRENEQFF. CDR3 coding DNA: TGCGCCAGCAGCCGAAGCCAATATAGGGAGAATGAGCAGTTCTTC.

The chain employs TRBV11-2 and TRBJ1-6; TRBD1 matches 7 bases. Germline assignment: CDR1 SGHAT and CDR2 FQNNGV. V was clipped by 4 bases and J by 8 bases; unmatched bases: 5. CDR3 length equals 14 residues. CDR3 sequence: CASSWERGHSPLHF. The CDR3 nucleotides are TGTGCCAGCAGCTGGGAGAGGGGGCATTCACCCCTCCACTTT. The full variable domain, its missing parts supplied by reference TRBV11-2 and TRBJ1-6, is EAGVAQSPRYKIIEKRQSVAFWCNPISGHATLYWYQQILGQGPKLLIQFQNNGVVDDSQLPKDRFSAERLKGVDSTLKIQPAKLEDSAVYLCASSWERGHSPLHFGNGTRLTVT.

The chain links TRBV28 to TRBJ2-2; a possible D gene is TRBD1 (5 bases). The V and J ends lost 5 bases and 3 bases respectively, with 22 bases between them. Germline V gives CDR1 MDHEN, CDR2 SYDVKM. The length of the CDR3 is 18 residues. The CDR3 here is CASSPKGLTGLYTGELFF. In DNA form, the CDR3 reads TGTGCCAGCAGTCCTAAGGGGTTAACAGGATTGTACACCGGGGAGCTGTTTTTT. The full variable domain, its missing parts supplied by reference TRBV28 and TRBJ2-2, is DVKVTQSSRYLVKRTGEKVFLECVQDMDHENMFWYRQDPGLGLRLIYFSYDVKMKEKGDIPEGYSVSREKKERFSLILESASTNQTSMYLCASSPKGLTGLYTGELFFGEGSRLTVL.

The CDR3 DNA reads TGCGCCAGCAGCTACCTAGCGGGAGTACCAGATACGCAGTATTTT. This sequence encodes CASSYLAGVPDTQYF. The chain has TRBV5-1 and TRBJ2-3; 10 bases map to TRBD2. The CDR3 loop spans 15 amino acids. Per germline, CDR1 SGHRS and CDR2 YFSETQ. V gave up 3 bases and J gave up 4 bases; unmatched junction bases: 5.

The rearrangement links TRBV11-2 to TRBJ2-1; a possible D gene is TRBD1 (6 bases). The V end lost 0 bases, the J end lost 0 bases, and 9 bases lay between the germline ends. The CDR3 length is 16 residues. Germline V CDR1 and CDR2: SGHAT, FQNNGV. CDR3 sequence reads: CASSLDPDSSYNEQFF. The CDR3 DNA sequence: TGTGCCAGCAGCTTAGATCCGGACAGCTCCTACAATGAGCAGTTCTTC.

The J gene is TRBJ2-4, the V gene TRBV4-2; 7 positions match TRBD1. Per germline, CDR1 LGHNA and CDR2 YNFKEQ. The trim removed 3 bases at V and 0 bases at J, leaving 8 bases unmatched. The CDR3 spans 17 residues. The CDR3 loop reads CASSQGHRGLAKNIQYF. CDR3 DNA: TGTGCCAGCAGCCAGGGACACAGGGGTTTAGCCAAAAACATTCAGTACTTC.

The V gene is TRBV19, the J gene TRBJ2-6; D call uncertain. Germline V gives CDR1 LNHDA, CDR2 SQIVND (reference sequence). This CDR3 spans 14 amino acids. Trimming left V 5 bases short and J 1 base short, with 6 bases between. This CDR3 reads CASSVQSGANVLTF. In DNA, the CDR3 is TGTGCCAGTAGTGTCCAGTCTGGGGCCAACGTCCTGACTTTC. Full variable domain (rest looked up from reference TRBV19 and TRBJ2-6): DGGITQSPKYLFRKEGQNVTLSCEQNLNHDAMYWYRQDPGQGLRLIYYSQIVNDFQKGDIAEGYSVSREKKESFPLTVTSAQKNPTAFYLCASSVQSGANVLTFGAGSRLTVL.